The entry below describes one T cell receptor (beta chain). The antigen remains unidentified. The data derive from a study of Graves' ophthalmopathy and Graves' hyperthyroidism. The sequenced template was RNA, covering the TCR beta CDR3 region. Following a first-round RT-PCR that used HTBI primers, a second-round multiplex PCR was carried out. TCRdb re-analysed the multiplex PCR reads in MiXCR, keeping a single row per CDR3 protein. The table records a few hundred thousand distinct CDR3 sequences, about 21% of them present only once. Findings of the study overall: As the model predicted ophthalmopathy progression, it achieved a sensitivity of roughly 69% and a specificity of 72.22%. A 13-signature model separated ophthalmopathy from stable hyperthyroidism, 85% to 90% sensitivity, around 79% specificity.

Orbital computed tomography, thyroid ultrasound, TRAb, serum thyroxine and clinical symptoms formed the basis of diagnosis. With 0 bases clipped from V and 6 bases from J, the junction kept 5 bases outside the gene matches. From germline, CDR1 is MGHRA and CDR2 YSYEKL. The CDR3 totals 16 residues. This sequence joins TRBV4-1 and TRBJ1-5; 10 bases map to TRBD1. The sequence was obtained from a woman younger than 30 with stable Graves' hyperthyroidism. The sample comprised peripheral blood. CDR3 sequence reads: CASSQDSTGGSQPQHF. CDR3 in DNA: TGCGCCAGCAGCCAAGATTCGACAGGGGGCAGTCAGCCCCAGCATTTT.